This T cell receptor (beta chain) was identified in a study of blood T cells in healthy people across ages. CDR3 length: 14 residues. The germline gives CDR1 SNHLY, CDR2 FYNNEI. A second PCR of roughly 7 to 11 cycles used a sample-barcoded 5' primer and a J-beta primer mix. TCRdb ran MiXCR on the 5' RACE reads and lists one entry per CDR3 protein. This sample yields 540,000 or so distinct CDR3 sequences, of which around 24% are seen a single time; roughly 9.4% belongs to the top ten. This sample also belongs to another study, concerning T cells of mothers and their children.

Sequenced sample: blood. The rearrangement links TRBV2 to TRBJ2-5, with 7 nucleotides matching TRBD2. The J call may be mistaken, given a closer DNA end match to TRBJ2-7. The TCR originated in a boy aged 5 to 17 in good health. The CDR3 spells CASRSGAVIYEQYF. The CDR3 region has the DNA TGTGCCAGCAGAAGCGGGGCGGTTATCTACGAGCAGTACTTC.